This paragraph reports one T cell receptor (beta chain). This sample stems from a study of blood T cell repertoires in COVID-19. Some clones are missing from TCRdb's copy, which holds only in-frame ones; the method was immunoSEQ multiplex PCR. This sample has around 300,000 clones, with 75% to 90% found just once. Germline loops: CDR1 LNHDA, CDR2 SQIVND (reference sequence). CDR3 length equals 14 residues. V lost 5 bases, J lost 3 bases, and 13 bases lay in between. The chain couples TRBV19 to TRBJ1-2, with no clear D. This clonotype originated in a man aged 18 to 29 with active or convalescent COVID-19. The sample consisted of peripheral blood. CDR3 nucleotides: TGTGCCAGTAGTCCGGGTCGCCACCACTATGGCTACACCTTC. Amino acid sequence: CASSPGRHHYGYTF.